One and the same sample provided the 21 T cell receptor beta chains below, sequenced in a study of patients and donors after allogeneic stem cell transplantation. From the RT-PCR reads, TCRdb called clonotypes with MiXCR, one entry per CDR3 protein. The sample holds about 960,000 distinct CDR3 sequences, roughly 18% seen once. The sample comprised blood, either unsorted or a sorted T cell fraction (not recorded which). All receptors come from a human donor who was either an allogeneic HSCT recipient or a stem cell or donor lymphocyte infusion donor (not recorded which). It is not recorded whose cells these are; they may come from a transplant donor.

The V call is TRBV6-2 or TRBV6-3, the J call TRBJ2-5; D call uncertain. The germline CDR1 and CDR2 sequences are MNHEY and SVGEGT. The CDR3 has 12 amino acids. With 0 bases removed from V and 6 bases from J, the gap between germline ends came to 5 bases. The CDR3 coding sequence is TGTGCCAGCAGTTACTCGTTCCAGACCCAGTACTTC. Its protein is CASSYSFQTQYF.

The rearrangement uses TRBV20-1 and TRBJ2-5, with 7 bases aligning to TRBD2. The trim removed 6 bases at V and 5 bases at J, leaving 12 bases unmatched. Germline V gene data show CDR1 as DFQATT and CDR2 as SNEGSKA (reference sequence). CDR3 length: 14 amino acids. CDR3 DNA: TGCAGTGCCCGCTCAATAGCGGGTAAGGAGACCCAGTACTTC. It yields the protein CSARSIAGKETQYF.

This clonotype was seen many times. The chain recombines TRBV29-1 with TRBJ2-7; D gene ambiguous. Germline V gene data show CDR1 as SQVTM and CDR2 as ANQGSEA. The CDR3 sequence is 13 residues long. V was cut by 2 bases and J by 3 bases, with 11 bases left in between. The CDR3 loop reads CSVETKNHYEQYF. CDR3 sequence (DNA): TGCAGCGTTGAAACGAAAAACCACTACGAGCAGTACTTC.

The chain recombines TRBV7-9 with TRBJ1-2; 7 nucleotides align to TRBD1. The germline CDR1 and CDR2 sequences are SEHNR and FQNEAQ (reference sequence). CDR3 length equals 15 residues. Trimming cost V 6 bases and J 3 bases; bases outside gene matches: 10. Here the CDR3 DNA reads TGTGCCAGCAGAAACCAGGGGGGGGCTGACTATGGCTACACCTTC. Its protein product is CASRNQGGADYGYTF.

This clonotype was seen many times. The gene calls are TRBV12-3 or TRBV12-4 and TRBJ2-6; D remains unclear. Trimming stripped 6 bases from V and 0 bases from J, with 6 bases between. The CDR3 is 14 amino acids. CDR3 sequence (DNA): TGTGCCAGCAGGCTGAGCTCTGGGGCCAACGTCCTGACTTTC. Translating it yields CASRLSSGANVLTF.

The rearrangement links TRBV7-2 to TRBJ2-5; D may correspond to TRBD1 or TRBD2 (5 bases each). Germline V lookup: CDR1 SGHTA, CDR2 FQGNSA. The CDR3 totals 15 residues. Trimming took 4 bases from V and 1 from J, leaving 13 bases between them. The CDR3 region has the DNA TGTGCCAGCAGCTCCGGGACGGTGATCCAAGAGACCCAGTACTTC. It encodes CASSSGTVIQETQYF. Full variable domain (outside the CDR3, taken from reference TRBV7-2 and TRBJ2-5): GAGVSQSPSNKVTEKGKDVELRCDPISGHTALYWYRQSLGQGLEFLIYFQGNSAPDKSGLPSDRFSAERTGGSVSTLTIQRTQQEDSAVYLCASSSGTVIQETQYFGPGTRLLVL.

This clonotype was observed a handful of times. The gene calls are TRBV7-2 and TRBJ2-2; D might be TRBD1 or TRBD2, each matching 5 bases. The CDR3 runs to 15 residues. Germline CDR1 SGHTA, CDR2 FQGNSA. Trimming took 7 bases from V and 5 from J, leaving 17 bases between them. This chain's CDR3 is CASTQVGGATGELFF. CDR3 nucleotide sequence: TGTGCCAGCACCCAAGTTGGGGGAGCGACCGGGGAGCTGTTTTTT.

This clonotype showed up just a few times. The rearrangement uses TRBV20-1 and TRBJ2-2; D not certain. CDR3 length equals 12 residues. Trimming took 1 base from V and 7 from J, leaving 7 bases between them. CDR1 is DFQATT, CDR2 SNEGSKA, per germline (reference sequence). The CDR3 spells CSARVTGGELFF. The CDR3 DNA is TGCAGTGCTAGAGTGACTGGCGGGGAGCTGTTTTTT.

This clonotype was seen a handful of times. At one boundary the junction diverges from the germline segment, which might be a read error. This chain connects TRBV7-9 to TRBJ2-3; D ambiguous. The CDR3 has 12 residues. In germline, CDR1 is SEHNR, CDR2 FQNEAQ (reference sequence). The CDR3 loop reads CASSLPKGRIVF. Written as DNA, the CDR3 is TGTGCCAGCAGCTTACCGAAAGGCAGGATTGTGTTT.

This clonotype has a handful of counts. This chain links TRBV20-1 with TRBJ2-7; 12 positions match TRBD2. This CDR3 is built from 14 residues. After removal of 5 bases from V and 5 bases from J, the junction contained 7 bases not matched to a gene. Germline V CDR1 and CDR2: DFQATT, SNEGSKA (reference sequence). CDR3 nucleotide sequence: TGCAGTGCTCGACCCGGGACTAGCGGGCACGAGCAGTACTTC. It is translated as CSARPGTSGHEQYF.

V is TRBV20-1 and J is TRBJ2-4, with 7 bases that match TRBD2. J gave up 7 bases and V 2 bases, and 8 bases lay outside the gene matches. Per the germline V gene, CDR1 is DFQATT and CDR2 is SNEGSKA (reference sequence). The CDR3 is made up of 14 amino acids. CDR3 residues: CSARPGAGVNIQYF. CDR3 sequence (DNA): TGCAGTGCTAGACCCGGGGCGGGGGTGAACATTCAGTACTTC.

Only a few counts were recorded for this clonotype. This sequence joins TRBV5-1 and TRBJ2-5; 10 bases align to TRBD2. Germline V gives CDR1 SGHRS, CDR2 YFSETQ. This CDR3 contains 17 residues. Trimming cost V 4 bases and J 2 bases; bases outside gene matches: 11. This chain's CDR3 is CASSPPLAGDLQETQYF. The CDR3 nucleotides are TGCGCCAGCAGCCCTCCCCTAGCGGGAGACCTGCAAGAGACCCAGTACTTC.

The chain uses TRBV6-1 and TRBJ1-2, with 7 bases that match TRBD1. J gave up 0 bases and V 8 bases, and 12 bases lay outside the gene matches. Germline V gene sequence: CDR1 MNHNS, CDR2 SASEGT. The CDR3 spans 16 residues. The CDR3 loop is CASGLFRDRANYGYTF. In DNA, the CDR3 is TGTGCCAGCGGACTGTTCCGGGACAGAGCTAACTATGGCTACACCTTC.

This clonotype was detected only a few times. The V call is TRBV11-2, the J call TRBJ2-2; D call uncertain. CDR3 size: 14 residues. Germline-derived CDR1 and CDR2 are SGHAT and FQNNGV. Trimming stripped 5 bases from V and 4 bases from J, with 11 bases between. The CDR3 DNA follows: TGTGCCAGCAGCCCCCAAGCCCTCACCGGGGAGCTGTTTTTT. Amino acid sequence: CASSPQALTGELFF.

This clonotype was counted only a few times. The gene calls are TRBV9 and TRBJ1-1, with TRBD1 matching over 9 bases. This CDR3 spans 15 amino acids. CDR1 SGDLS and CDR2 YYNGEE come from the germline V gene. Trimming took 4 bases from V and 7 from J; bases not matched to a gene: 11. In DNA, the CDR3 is TGTGCCAGCAGCTCGAAGCCCGGGACAGGGCTTGAAGCTTTCTTT. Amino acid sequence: CASSSKPGTGLEAFF.

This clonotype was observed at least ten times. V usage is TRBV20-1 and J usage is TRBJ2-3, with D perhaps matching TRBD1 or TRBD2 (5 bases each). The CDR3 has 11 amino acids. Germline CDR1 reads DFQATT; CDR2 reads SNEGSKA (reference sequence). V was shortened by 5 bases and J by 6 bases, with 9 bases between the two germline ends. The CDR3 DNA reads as TGCAGTGCTTTAGAGGGGGATACGCAGTATTTT. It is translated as CSALEGDTQYF.

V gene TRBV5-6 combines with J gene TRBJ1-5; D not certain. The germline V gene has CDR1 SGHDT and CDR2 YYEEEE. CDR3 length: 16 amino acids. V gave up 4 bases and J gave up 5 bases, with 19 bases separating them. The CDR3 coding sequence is TGTGCCAGCAGCCTGTATGGGGTTCACTGGGATCAGCCCCAGCATTTT. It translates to CASSLYGVHWDQPQHF.

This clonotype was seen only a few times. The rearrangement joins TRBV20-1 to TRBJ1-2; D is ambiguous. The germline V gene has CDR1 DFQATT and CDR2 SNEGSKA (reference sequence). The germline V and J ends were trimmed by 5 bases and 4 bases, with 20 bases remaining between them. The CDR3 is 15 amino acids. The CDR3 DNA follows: TGCAGTGCTCGCACCGACTACAGCGACCGCTATGGCTACACCTTC. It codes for CSARTDYSDRYGYTF.

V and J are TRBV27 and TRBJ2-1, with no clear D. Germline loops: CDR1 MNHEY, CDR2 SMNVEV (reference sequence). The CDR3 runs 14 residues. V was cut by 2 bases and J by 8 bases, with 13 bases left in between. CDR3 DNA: TGTGCCAGCAGTTTACACTACCGCGGTGATGAGCAGTTCTTC. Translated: CASSLHYRGDEQFF.

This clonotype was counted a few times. CDR3 DNA sequence: TGTGCCAGCAGCTTCTCTCCGACTAGAACCACCGGGGAGCTGTTTTTT. Its protein product is CASSFSPTRTTGELFF. The chain couples TRBV7-3 to TRBJ2-2; D might be TRBD2 (6 bases). The germline CDR1 and CDR2 sequences are SGHTA and FQGTGA. Between the trimmed V and J ends, which lost 3 bases and 4 bases, there was a span of 15 bases. The CDR3 is made up of 16 amino acids.

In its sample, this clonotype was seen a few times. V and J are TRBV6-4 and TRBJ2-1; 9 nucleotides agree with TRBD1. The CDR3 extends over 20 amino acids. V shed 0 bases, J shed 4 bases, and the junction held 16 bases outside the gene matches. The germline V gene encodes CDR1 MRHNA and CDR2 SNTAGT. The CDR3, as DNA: TGTGCCAGCAGTGACTCGATGAGGGTGGGGGGACAGGGACTTTACAATGAGCAGTTCTTC. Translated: CASSDSMRVGGQGLYNEQFF.